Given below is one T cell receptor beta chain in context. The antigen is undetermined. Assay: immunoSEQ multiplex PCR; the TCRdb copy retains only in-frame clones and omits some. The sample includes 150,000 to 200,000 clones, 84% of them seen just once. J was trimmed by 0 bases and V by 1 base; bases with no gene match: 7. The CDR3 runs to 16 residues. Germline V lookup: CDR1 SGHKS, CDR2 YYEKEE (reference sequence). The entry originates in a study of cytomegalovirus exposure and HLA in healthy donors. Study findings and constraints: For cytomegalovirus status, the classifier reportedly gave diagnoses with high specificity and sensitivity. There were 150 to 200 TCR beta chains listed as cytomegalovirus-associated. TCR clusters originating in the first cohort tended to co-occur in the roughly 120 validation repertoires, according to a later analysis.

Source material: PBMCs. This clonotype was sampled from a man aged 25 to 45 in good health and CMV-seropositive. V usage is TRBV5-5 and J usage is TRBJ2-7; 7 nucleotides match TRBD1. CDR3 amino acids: CASSLRRDSNSYEQYF. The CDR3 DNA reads TGTGCCAGCAGCTTGAGACGGGACAGCAACTCCTACGAGCAGTACTTC.